Detailed here is one T cell receptor beta chain. Its antigen is undetermined. Germline is not matched at one junction end, which may reflect a read error. Clones were sequenced by immunoSEQ multiplex PCR, and TCRdb holds only the in-frame ones, with some missing. The repertoire holds 65,000 to 85,000 clones, with approximately 80% as singletons. The data originate from a study of OX40 agonist ivuxolimab in advanced cancers. Findings and limits, study-wide: The antigens recognized by the expanded peripheral T cells, that is their antigen specificity, were not determined. In the 0.1 to 3.0 mg/kg range, CD4+ and CD8+ blood T cells had expanded clonally by week 6. Fewer expanded clones were found on average in CD4+ than in CD8+ T cells.

This CDR3 spans 13 amino acids. Sequencing was performed on CD4+ or CD8+ T cells sorted from blood, taken in a trial of the OX40 agonist ivuxolimab. V usage is TRBV5-3 and J usage is TRBJ1-1; 9 bases align to TRBD1. TRBV5-3 is flagged as an ORF with uncertain function. The source of this sequence is an adult with an advanced solid tumor such as melanoma, head and neck, liver or kidney cancer. Here the CDR3 DNA reads TGTGCCAGAAGTTCCCGGGACAGGGCGCCGGTGGGGTTT. It yields the protein CARSSRDRAPVGF.